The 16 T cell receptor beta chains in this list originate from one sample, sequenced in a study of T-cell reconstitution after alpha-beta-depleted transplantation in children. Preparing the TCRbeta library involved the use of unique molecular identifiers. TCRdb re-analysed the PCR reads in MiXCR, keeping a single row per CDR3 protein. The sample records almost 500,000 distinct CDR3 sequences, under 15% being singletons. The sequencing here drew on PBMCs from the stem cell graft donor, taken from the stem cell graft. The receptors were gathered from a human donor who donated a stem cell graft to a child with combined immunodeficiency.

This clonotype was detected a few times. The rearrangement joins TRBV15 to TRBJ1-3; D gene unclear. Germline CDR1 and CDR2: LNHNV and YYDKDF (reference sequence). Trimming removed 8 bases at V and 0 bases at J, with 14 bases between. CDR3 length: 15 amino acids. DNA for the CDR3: TGTGCCACCTCTTCGGGGAGGACCTCTGGAAACACCATATATTTT. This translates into CATSSGRTSGNTIYF.

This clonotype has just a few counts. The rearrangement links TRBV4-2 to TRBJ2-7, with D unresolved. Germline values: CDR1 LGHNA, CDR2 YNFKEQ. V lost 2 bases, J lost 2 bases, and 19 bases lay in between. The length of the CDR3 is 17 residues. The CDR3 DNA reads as TGTGCCAGCAGCCAAACATACCAAGCACCAAGGACCTACGAGCAGTACTTC. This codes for CASSQTYQAPRTYEQYF.

For the CDR3, the DNA is TGCAGTGCCACCGGACAGTCTAGCTCACCCCTCCACTTT. Translating it yields CSATGQSSSPLHF. The chain combines TRBV20-1 with TRBJ1-6, with a tentative D call TRBD1 (6 bases). CDR3 length: 13 residues. Trimming shortened V by 6 bases and J by 10 bases, and 16 bases separated the two germline ends. The germline V gene has CDR1 DFQATT and CDR2 SNEGSKA (reference sequence).

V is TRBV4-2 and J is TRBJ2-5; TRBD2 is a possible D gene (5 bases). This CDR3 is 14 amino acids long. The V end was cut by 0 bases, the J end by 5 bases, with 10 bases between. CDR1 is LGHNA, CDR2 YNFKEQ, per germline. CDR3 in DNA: TGTGCCAGCAGCCAAGACGGCGGGTGGGAGACCCAGTACTTC. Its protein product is CASSQDGGWETQYF.

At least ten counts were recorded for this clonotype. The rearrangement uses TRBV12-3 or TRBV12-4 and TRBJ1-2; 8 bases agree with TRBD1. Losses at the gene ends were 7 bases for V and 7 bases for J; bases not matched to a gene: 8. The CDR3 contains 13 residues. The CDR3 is CASNHPGGAGYTF. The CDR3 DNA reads TGTGCCAGCAACCACCCAGGGGGCGCTGGCTACACCTTC.

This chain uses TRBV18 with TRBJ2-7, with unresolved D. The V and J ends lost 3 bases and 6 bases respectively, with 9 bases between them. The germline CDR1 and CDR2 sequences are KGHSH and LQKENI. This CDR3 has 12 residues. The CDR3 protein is CASSPFLGEQYF. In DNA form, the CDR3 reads TGTGCCAGCTCACCTTTCCTGGGCGAGCAGTACTTC.

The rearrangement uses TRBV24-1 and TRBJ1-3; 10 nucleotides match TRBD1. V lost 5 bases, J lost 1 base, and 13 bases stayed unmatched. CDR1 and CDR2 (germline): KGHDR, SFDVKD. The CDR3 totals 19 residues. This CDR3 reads CATSAGYGDRGLSGNTIYF. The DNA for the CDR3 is TGTGCCACCAGTGCCGGCTATGGGGACAGGGGTCTTTCTGGAAACACCATATATTTT.

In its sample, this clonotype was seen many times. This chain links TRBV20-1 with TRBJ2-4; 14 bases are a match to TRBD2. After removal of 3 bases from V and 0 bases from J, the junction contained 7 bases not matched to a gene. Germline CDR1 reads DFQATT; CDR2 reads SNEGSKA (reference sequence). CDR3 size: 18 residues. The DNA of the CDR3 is TGCAGTGCTAGTTTCAGACTAGCGGGAGGGCTAGCCAAAAACATTCAGTACTTC. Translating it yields CSASFRLAGGLAKNIQYF.

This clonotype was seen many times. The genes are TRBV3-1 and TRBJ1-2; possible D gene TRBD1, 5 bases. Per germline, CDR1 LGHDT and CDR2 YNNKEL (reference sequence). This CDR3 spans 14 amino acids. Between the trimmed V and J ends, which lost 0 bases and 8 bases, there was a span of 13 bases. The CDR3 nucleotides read TGTGCCAGCAGCCAAGATGGGCGGGGCCCAGGCTACACCTTC. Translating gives CASSQDGRGPGYTF.

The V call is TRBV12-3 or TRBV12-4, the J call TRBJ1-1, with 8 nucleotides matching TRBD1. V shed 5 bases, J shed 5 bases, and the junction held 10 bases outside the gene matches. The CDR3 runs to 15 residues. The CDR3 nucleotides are TGTGCCAGCAGTCCCCGGACAGGGAGGACGACTGAAGCTTTCTTT. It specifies CASSPRTGRTTEAFF.

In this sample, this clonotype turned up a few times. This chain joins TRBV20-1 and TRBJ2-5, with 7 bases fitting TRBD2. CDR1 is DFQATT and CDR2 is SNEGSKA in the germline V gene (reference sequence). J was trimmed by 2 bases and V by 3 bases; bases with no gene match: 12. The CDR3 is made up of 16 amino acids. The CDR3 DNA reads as TGCAGTGCTAGGCAGACTAGCCTCCTAGGTCAAGAGACCCAGTACTTC. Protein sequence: CSARQTSLLGQETQYF.

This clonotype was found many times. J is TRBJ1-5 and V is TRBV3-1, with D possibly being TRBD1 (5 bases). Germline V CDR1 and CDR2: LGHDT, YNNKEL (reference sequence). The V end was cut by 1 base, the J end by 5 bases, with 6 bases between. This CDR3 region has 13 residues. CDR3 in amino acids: CASSQGGDQPQHF. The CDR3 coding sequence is TGTGCCAGCAGCCAAGGAGGGGATCAGCCCCAGCATTTT.

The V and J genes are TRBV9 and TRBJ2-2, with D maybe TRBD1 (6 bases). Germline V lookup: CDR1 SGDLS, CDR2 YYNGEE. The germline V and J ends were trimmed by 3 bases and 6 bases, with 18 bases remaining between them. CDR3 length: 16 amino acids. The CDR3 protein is CASSALGKGESGELFF. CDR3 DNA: TGTGCCAGCAGCGCCCTGGGGAAGGGGGAATCCGGGGAGCTGTTTTTT.

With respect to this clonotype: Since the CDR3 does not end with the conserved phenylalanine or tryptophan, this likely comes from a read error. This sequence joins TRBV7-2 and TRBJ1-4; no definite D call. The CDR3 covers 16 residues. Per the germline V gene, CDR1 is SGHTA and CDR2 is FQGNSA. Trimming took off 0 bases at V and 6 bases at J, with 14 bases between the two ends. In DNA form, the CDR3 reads TGTGCCAGCAGCTTAGCGCGGTACATGCGGGATGAAAAACTGTTTTCT. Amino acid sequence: CASSLARYMRDEKLFS.

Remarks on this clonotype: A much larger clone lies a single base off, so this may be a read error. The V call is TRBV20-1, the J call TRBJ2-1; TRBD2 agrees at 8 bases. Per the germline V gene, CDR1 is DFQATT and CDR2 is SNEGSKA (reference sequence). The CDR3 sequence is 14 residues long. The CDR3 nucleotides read TGCTGTGCTCACGGGGGGGAAGCGACGGATGAGCAGTTCTTC. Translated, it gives CCAHGGEATDEQFF.

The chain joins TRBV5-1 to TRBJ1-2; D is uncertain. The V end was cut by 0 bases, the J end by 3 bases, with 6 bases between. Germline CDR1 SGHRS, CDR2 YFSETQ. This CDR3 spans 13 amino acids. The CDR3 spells CASSLAPYYGYTF. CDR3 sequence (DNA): TGCGCCAGCAGCTTGGCTCCCTACTATGGCTACACCTTC.